The rows below give T cell receptor beta chains drawn from one sample of a study of CD8+CD57+ T cells in acquired aplastic anemia. TCRdb redid the calling of the reads with MiXCR, one entry per CDR3 protein. The table lists some 200,000 distinct CDR3 sequences, roughly half of them singletons. Sequencing input: sorted CD4+, CD8+, or CD8+CD57+ T cells (not recorded which) from PBMCs. The source of these receptors is a human donor with aplastic anemia. CDR3s include the opening cysteine and the closing phenylalanine or tryptophan. A D gene is named only where the DNA matches it firmly. Clone size is shown for a subset of rows, as once, few, many or a class of expanded clone.

J gene	clone size	V gene	D gene	CDR3 DNA	CDR3 protein
TRBJ2-7	.	TRBV7-2	.	TGTGCCAGCAGCTTTACCCAGGCCAAGCAGTACTTC	CASSFTQAKQYF
TRBJ2-1	many	TRBV9	.	TGTGCCAGCAGCGTAGGTGGGGGGAACTCCTACAATGAGCAGTTCTTC	CASSVGGGNSYNEQFF
TRBJ2-7	.	TRBV2	.	TGTGCCAGCAGTACCCGGGACTCTCTATACTACGAGCAGTACTTC	CASSTRDSLYYEQYF
TRBJ2-3	.	TRBV7-6	.	TGTGCCAGCAGCCTAGGAGGGAACACACTTGATACGCAGTATTTT	CASSLGGNTLDTQYF
TRBJ1-5	.	TRBV20-1	TRBD1	TGCAGTGCCCACGAGGACAGGGATAGCAATCAGCCCCAGCATTTT	CSAHEDRDSNQPQHF
TRBJ1-6	many	TRBV5-5	TRBD1	TGTGCCAGCAATCGGGGACAGACCTCCCTTAATTCACCCCTCCACTTT	CASNRGQTSLNSPLHF
TRBJ1-6	many	TRBV7-2	.	TGTGCCAGCAGCAAAGTTGCATGGGCCGCACCCCTCCACTTT	CASSKVAWAAPLHF
TRBJ2-3	.	TRBV7-6	.	TGTGCCAGCAGCTTTCCCGGTGGTGCAGATACGCAGTATTTT	CASSFPGGADTQYF
TRBJ1-4	.	TRBV19	.	TGTGCCAGTACCACCTCGAGGCCCTTTAATGAAAAACTGTTTTTT	CASTTSRPFNEKLFF
TRBJ2-3	.	TRBV5-1	.	TGCGCCAGCAGCTTGAGGGGAGTTCGCACAGATACGCAGTATTTT	CASSLRGVRTDTQYF
TRBJ2-1	.	TRBV9	TRBD1	TGTGCCAGCAGCGTAGGGACAGGGGTATTAATAGATGAGCAGTTCTTC	CASSVGTGVLIDEQFF
TRBJ2-3	once	TRBV11-1	.	TGTGCCAGCAGCTTAGCTGCCTCTAGCACAGATACGCAGTATTTT	CASSLAASSTDTQYF
TRBJ2-7	few	TRBV5-1	TRBD2	TGCGCCAGCACCCTTGGGGCGGGAGGCTCCTACGAGCAGTACTTC	CASTLGAGGSYEQYF
TRBJ2-5	.	TRBV20-1	.	TGCAGTGCTAGAGTGGGGACAGAGACCCAGTACTTC	CSARVGTETQYF
TRBJ2-1	many	TRBV9	TRBD1	TGTGCCAGCAGCGCGACGACAGGGACTGAGCAGTTCTTC	CASSATTGTEQFF
TRBJ2-7	.	TRBV5-5	.	TGTGCCAGCAGCCCGTTGACTAGTGGGTACGAGCAGTACTTC	CASSPLTSGYEQYF
TRBJ2-5	many	TRBV20-1	TRBD1	TGCAGTGCTAGAGCCAGGACAGGGGGGTTCGAGACCCAGTACTTC	CSARARTGGFETQYF
TRBJ1-2	.	TRBV12-3/TRBV12-4	.	TGTGCCAGCAGTAAGGGGCGCTACACCTTC	CASSKGRYTF
TRBJ1-2	many	TRBV9	.	TGTGCCAGCAGCGTAGCGCCGGTAGGTGGCTACACCTTC	CASSVAPVGGYTF
TRBJ1-1	many	TRBV7-3	.	TGTGCCAGCAGCTTTAATCAGAACACTGAAGCTTTCTTT	CASSFNQNTEAFF
TRBJ1-5	once	TRBV7-6	.	TGTGCCAGCAGCACGCTTACAGATCCCCAGCATTTT	CASSTLTDPQHF
TRBJ1-2	many	TRBV20-1	.	TGCAGTGCCCTTCCCGGGACAAGAAACTATGGCTACACCTTC	CSALPGTRNYGYTF
TRBJ2-3	.	TRBV6-4	TRBD2	TGTGCCAGCAAAAGGACTAGCGGGAACACAGATACGCAGTATTTT	CASKRTSGNTDTQYF
TRBJ2-5	.	TRBV2	.	TGTGCCAGCAGGAGAGAACAGGGCCCCTGGGAGACCCAGTACTTC	CASRREQGPWETQYF
TRBJ1-1	.	TRBV10-3	.	TGTGCCATCAGCGGTCCGTTCACTGAAGCTTTCTTT	CAISGPFTEAFF
TRBJ1-1	.	TRBV20-1	.	TGCAGTGGCCGAACAGAGAACACTGAAGCTTTCTTT	CSGRTENTEAFF
TRBJ1-2	.	TRBV7-9	.	TGTGCCAGTCCAGGGGCGAACTATGGCTACACCTTC	CASPGANYGYTF
TRBJ2-5	many	TRBV20-1	.	TGCAGTGCTAGGTGGGGTCAAGAGACCCAGTACTTC	CSARWGQETQYF
TRBJ1-4	many	TRBV20-1	.	TGCAGTGCCCGACAGCTCTCTAATGAAAAACTGTTTTTT	CSARQLSNEKLFF
TRBJ2-7	.	TRBV10-1	TRBD2	TGCGCCAGCAGTCAAGGACTAGCGGTGGACTACGAGCAGTACTTC	CASSQGLAVDYEQYF
TRBJ1-1	many	TRBV20-1	TRBD1	TGCAGTGCTAGATACACAGGGGCGAACACTGAAGCTTTCTTT	CSARYTGANTEAFF
TRBJ1-4	many	TRBV19	.	TGTGCCACCCGAGGCTCACAGGTTAATGAAAAACTGTTTTTT	CATRGSQVNEKLFF
TRBJ2-3	.	TRBV5-1	TRBD2	TGCGCCAGCAGCTTGTGGGAGGGAGTAGCAGATACGCAGTATTTT	CASSLWEGVADTQYF
TRBJ2-1	.	TRBV15	.	TGTGCCACCAGCAGAGATGGGCTCTCCTACAATGAGCAGTTCTTC	CATSRDGLSYNEQFF
TRBJ1-5	.	TRBV5-5	TRBD1	TGTGCCAGCAGCTTAAGCCGGGACAGGGGGGCTCAGCCCCAGCATTTT	CASSLSRDRGAQPQHF
TRBJ2-3	.	TRBV15	.	TGTGCCACCAGCAGAGACCTCGAAGATACGCAGTATTTT	CATSRDLEDTQYF
TRBJ2-1	many	TRBV24-1	.	TGTGCCACCAGTGAACCGTCCCGGGACTCGAACGAGCAGTTCTTC	CATSEPSRDSNEQFF
TRBJ1-2	many	TRBV5-1	.	TGCGCCAGCAGATATCGTGGCCGGGATGGCTACACCTTC	CASRYRGRDGYTF
TRBJ2-3	many	TRBV6-1	.	TGTGCCAGCAGAAGGACCGATAGCACAGATACGCAGTATTTT	CASRRTDSTDTQYF
TRBJ1-1	.	TRBV9	.	TGTGCCAGCAAAGGGGCCAGCACTGAAGCTTTCTTT	CASKGASTEAFF
TRBJ2-7	few	TRBV29-1	TRBD1	TGCAGCGGGGGACAGGCTCCCTACGAGCAGTACTTC	CSGGQAPYEQYF
TRBJ2-6	.	TRBV7-3	.	TGTGCCAGCAGCTTATCTATCTCTGGGGCCAACGTCCTGACTTTC	CASSLSISGANVLTF